This is a list of T cell receptor beta chains from one sample in a study of CD8 T cells in Susac syndrome. Using its own MiXCR run on the immunoSEQ multiplex PCR reads, TCRdb lists one record per CDR3 protein. The sample has 70,000 to 75,000 distinct CDR3 sequences, 93% seen once; the top ten hold 0.15%. Sequencing was performed on CD4+ T cells from PBMCs. Receptors were obtained from a human donor with Susac syndrome. Each CDR3 is given with its conserved first and last residue. A D gene is named only where the DNA matches it firmly. Clone size appears in some rows only: once, few, many, or a class for an expanded clone.

CDR3 protein | CDR3 DNA | clone size | J gene | D gene | V gene
CASKVRLAGLDTQYF | TGTGCCAGTAAGGTCCGACTAGCGGGATTGGATACGCAGTATTTT | - | TRBJ2-3 | TRBD2 | TRBV19
CASRSVARVNTGELFF | TGTGCCAGCAGGAGCGTAGCCCGGGTAAACACCGGGGAGCTGTTTTTT | - | TRBJ2-2 | - | TRBV12-3/TRBV12-4
CAITLERLNYGYTF | TGTGCCATTACCCTCGAGAGGCTAAACTATGGCTACACCTTC | - | TRBJ1-2 | - | TRBV10-3
CASSIPPSHHSNQPQHF | TGTGCCAGTAGTATACCCCCATCGCACCATAGCAATCAGCCCCAGCATTTT | - | TRBJ1-5 | - | TRBV19
CASSVTRDRETQYF | TGTGCCAGCAGCGTCACCCGGGACAGGGAGACCCAGTACTTC | - | TRBJ2-5 | TRBD1 | TRBV5-4
CASSLGSDTQYF | TGCGCCAGCAGCTTGGGGTCAGATACGCAGTATTTT | - | TRBJ2-3 | - | TRBV5-1
CASSLQGDLPKSPLHF | TGTGCCAGCTCACTACAGGGGGACTTACCCAAGTCACCCCTCCACTTT | - | TRBJ1-6 | TRBD1 | TRBV18
CASSSGQGGWNTEAFF | TGTGCCAGCAGTTCCGGACAGGGAGGGTGGAACACTGAAGCTTTCTTT | - | TRBJ1-1 | TRBD1 | TRBV12-3/TRBV12-4
CSARATGGMDTEAFF | TGCAGTGCTAGAGCGACAGGGGGTATGGACACTGAAGCTTTCTTT | - | TRBJ1-1 | TRBD1 | TRBV20-1
CASSYISEQFF | TGTGCCAGCAGTTACATAAGTGAGCAGTTCTTC | - | TRBJ2-1 | - | TRBV5-4
CASSLTGGLNYGYTF | TGTGCCAGCAGCTTGACAGGGGGCCTTAACTATGGCTACACCTTC | - | TRBJ1-2 | TRBD1 | TRBV6-2/TRBV6-3
CASSPGRDTGELFF | TGTGCCAGCAGCCCCGGGAGAGACACCGGGGAGCTGTTTTTT | - | TRBJ2-2 | - | TRBV7-9
CASSEIGGTQYF | TGTGCCAGCAGTGAAATTGGCGGTACGCAGTATTTT | - | TRBJ2-3 | - | TRBV2
CASSYSSGGQETQYF | TGTGCCAGCAGTTACTCGTCGGGGGGGCAAGAGACCCAGTACTTC | - | TRBJ2-5 | TRBD2 | TRBV6-6
CASSPLGTGGSDTQYF | TGTGCCAGCAGCCCCTTGGGGACAGGGGGATCAGATACGCAGTATTTT | - | TRBJ2-3 | TRBD1 | TRBV7-2
CASSFSRGTEAFF | TGCGCCAGCAGCTTCTCTCGAGGTACTGAAGCTTTCTTT | - | TRBJ1-1 | - | TRBV5-1
CASSLGAGTVNTEAFF | TGTGCCAGCAGCTTAGGAGCGGGGACGGTGAACACTGAAGCTTTCTTT | - | TRBJ1-1 | - | TRBV7-2
CASSDSGVYGYTF | TGTGCCAGCAGTGATTCAGGGGTCTATGGCTACACCTTC | - | TRBJ1-2 | - | TRBV28
CASWTGAAYGYTF | TGTGCCAGCTGGACAGGGGCGGCCTATGGCTACACCTTC | - | TRBJ1-2 | TRBD1 | TRBV28
CASSYQTDTGELFF | TGTGCCAGCAGTTACCAGACCGATACCGGGGAGCTGTTTTTT | - | TRBJ2-2 | - | TRBV6-6
CASSYGGATDTQYF | TGTGCCAGCAGTTACGGGGGGGCCACAGATACGCAGTATTTT | - | TRBJ2-3 | - | TRBV6-6
CASSPGGGQYEQYF | TGTGCCAGCAGTCCAGGTGGGGGGCAGTACGAGCAGTACTTC | - | TRBJ2-7 | - | TRBV7-9
CSASAGGRGQPQHF | TGCAGTGCTAGTGCAGGGGGCAGGGGTCAGCCCCAGCATTTT | - | TRBJ1-5 | TRBD1 | TRBV20-1
CASSPRVGKVFNEQFF | TGTGCCAGCAGCCCCAGGGTGGGTAAGGTTTTCAATGAGCAGTTCTTC | - | TRBJ2-1 | - | TRBV7-2
CAWSLDLTGHEQYF | TGTGCCTGGAGTTTGGATCTAACGGGCCACGAGCAGTACTTC | - | TRBJ2-7 | - | TRBV30
CSSWDRAKNTEAFF | TGCAGCAGCTGGGACAGGGCGAAGAACACTGAAGCTTTCTTT | - | TRBJ1-1 | TRBD1 | TRBV29-1
CASGSDRGPYEQYF | TGTGCCAGCGGGTCGGACAGGGGGCCCTACGAGCAGTACTTC | - | TRBJ2-7 | TRBD1 | TRBV2
CASSARDRGLKPAQPQHF | TGTGCCAGCAGCGCTCGGGACAGGGGGCTAAAGCCCGCTCAGCCCCAGCATTTT | - | TRBJ1-5 | TRBD1 | TRBV28
CASRITFSTDTQYF | TGCGCCAGCAGAATAACTTTCAGCACAGATACGCAGTATTTT | few | TRBJ2-3 | - | TRBV5-1
CASSGRDTLGTDTQYF | TGTGCCAGCAGCGGACGGGACACCCTAGGCACAGATACGCAGTATTTT | few | TRBJ2-3 | - | TRBV7-2
CASSLGNSGNTIYF | TGTGCCAGCAGCTTGGGGAACTCTGGAAACACCATATATTTT | - | TRBJ1-3 | - | TRBV7-9
CASSSSGQKKETQYF | TGTGCCAGCAGTTCCTCGGGACAGAAGAAAGAGACCCAGTACTTC | - | TRBJ2-5 | TRBD1 | TRBV6-6
CASSYFQGAGGETQYF | TGTGCCAGCAGTTACTTTCAGGGGGCAGGAGGAGAGACCCAGTACTTC | - | TRBJ2-5 | TRBD1 | TRBV6-2/TRBV6-3
CASSPPGLGSYNEQFF | TGCGCCAGCAGCCCCCCGGGACTAGGGTCCTACAATGAGCAGTTCTTC | - | TRBJ2-1 | TRBD2 | TRBV4-1
CASSQDRTDSMNTF | TGCGCCAGCAGCCAAGATAGAACTGACTCCATGAACACCTTC | - | TRBJ1-2 | - | TRBV4-3
CSPGQGNTEAFF | TGCAGTCCGGGACAGGGGAACACTGAAGCTTTCTTT | - | TRBJ1-1 | TRBD1 | TRBV20-1
CASSLPGLAGGRETQYF | TGTGCCAGCAGCTTACCCGGACTAGCGGGGGGCAGAGAGACCCAGTACTTC | - | TRBJ2-5 | TRBD2 | TRBV7-2
CASSPKLQGRTYEQYF | TGCGCCAGCAGCCCTAAATTACAGGGGCGAACCTACGAGCAGTACTTC | - | TRBJ2-7 | TRBD1 | TRBV5-1
CASSPGQGVGYTF | TGTGCCAGCAGTCCCGGACAGGGGGTAGGCTACACCTTC | once | TRBJ1-2 | TRBD1 | TRBV28
CSAYGRGRNQPQHF | TGCAGTGCATATGGGAGAGGGAGGAATCAGCCCCAGCATTTT | - | TRBJ1-5 | - | TRBV20-1
CASSLSLVAYEQYF | TGCGCCAGCAGCTTGTCCCTCGTCGCCTACGAGCAGTACTTC | - | TRBJ2-7 | - | TRBV5-1
CSARDLALSGDTQYF | TGCAGTGCTAGAGATTTGGCTCTCTCGGGGGATACGCAGTATTTT | - | TRBJ2-3 | - | TRBV20-1
CASSEERWGNEQFF | TGTGCCAGCAGTGAAGAGAGGTGGGGGAATGAGCAGTTCTTC | - | TRBJ2-1 | - | TRBV6-1
CASSTTGVRGNTIYF | TGTGCCAGCAGTACCACAGGGGTCCGCGGAAACACCATATATTTT | - | TRBJ1-3 | TRBD1 | TRBV28
CASRTLGGNTGELFF | TGTGCCAGTAGGACTTTAGGGGGCAACACCGGGGAGCTGTTTTTT | - | TRBJ2-2 | TRBD1 | TRBV19
CSVAGQVSSYEQYF | TGCAGCGTCGCGGGACAGGTCAGCTCCTACGAGCAGTACTTC | - | TRBJ2-7 | TRBD1 | TRBV29-1
CASSPVAGGPYNEQFF | TGTGCCAGCAGCCCCGTAGCGGGGGGGCCCTACAATGAGCAGTTCTTC | - | TRBJ2-1 | TRBD2 | TRBV9
CASSFLGQSTSTDTQYF | TGTGCCAGCAGTTTTTTAGGGCAGTCAACTAGCACAGATACGCAGTATTTT | - | TRBJ2-3 | - | TRBV28
CASSEGLHYNEQFF | TGCGCCAGCAGCGAGGGACTTCACTACAATGAGCAGTTCTTC | - | TRBJ2-1 | - | TRBV5-1
CASSQDLKGGYTF | TGTGCCAGCAGCCAAGATCTAAAAGGCGGCTACACCTTC | - | TRBJ1-2 | - | TRBV3-1
CASKIGSRGETQYF | TGCGCCAGCAAAATCGGCAGCAGGGGGGAGACCCAGTACTTC | - | TRBJ2-5 | TRBD1 | TRBV5-1
CASSQDPKSSYEQYF | TGTGCCAGCAGCCAAGACCCAAAGAGCTCCTACGAGCAGTACTTC | - | TRBJ2-7 | - | TRBV4-2
CASSYSSGSLNYEQYF | TGTGCCAGCAGTTACTCGTCGGGCAGCTTAAACTACGAGCAGTACTTC | - | TRBJ2-7 | - | TRBV6-2/TRBV6-3
CASSLEGVISYNEQFF | TGTGCCAGCAGCTTGGAGGGGGTCATCTCCTACAATGAGCAGTTCTTC | - | TRBJ2-1 | - | TRBV7-8
CSVEGHRVGGNEKLFF | TGCAGCGTTGAAGGCCACAGAGTAGGGGGTAATGAAAAACTGTTTTTT | - | TRBJ1-4 | - | TRBV29-1
CASSLQGAVPGANVLTF | TGTGCCAGCAGCCTCCAGGGGGCGGTTCCTGGGGCCAACGTCCTGACTTTC | - | TRBJ2-6 | TRBD1 | TRBV14
CASSYPKGVPGTDTQYF | TGTGCCAGCAGTTACCCTAAGGGGGTCCCGGGGACAGATACGCAGTATTTT | - | TRBJ2-3 | - | TRBV6-2/TRBV6-3
CASSSGTGFDNEQFF | TGCGCCAGCAGCTCTGGGACAGGGTTCGACAATGAGCAGTTCTTC | - | TRBJ2-1 | TRBD1 | TRBV5-1
CASSFGGHDNEQFF | TGTGCCAGCAGCTTCGGGGGGCATGACAATGAGCAGTTCTTC | - | TRBJ2-1 | - | TRBV5-6
CASSTIQGPQETQYF | TGTGCCAGCAGTACTATACAGGGACCACAAGAGACCCAGTACTTC | - | TRBJ2-5 | - | TRBV7-9